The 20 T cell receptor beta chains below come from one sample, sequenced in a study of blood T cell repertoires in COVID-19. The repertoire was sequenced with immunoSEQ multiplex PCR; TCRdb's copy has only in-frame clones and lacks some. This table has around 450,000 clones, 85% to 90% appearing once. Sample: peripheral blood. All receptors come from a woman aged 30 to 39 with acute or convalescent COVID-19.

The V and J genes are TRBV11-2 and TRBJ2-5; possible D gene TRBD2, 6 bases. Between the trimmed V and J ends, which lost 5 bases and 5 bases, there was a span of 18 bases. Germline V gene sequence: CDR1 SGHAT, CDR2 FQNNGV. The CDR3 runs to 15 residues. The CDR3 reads CASSARGLPTETQYF. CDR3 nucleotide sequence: TGTGCCAGCAGCGCTCGGGGACTGCCCACCGAGACCCAGTACTTC. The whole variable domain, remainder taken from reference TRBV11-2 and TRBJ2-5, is EAGVAQSPRYKIIEKRQSVAFWCNPISGHATLYWYQQILGQGPKLLIQFQNNGVVDDSQLPKDRFSAERLKGVDSTLKIQPAKLEDSAVYLCASSARGLPTETQYFGPGTRLLVL.

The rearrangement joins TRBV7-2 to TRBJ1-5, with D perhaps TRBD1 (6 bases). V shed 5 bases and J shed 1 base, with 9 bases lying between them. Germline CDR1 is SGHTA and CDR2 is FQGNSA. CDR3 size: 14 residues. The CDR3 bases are TGTGCCAGCAGCGTAGGACAGAGCAATCAGCCCCAGCATTTT. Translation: CASSVGQSNQPQHF. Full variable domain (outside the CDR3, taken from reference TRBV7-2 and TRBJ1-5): GAGVSQSPSNKVTEKGKDVELRCDPISGHTALYWYRQSLGQGLEFLIYFQGNSAPDKSGLPSDRFSAERTGGSVSTLTIQRTQQEDSAVYLCASSVGQSNQPQHFGDGTRLSIL.

CDR3 in amino acids: CASSLSRDTIYF. CDR3 in DNA: TGTGCCAGCAGCCTAAGCAGGGACACCATATATTTT. This chain links TRBV5-5 with TRBJ1-3; a weak D match, TRBD1 (5 bases). The CDR3 has 12 residues. Germline V gene data show CDR1 as SGHKS and CDR2 as YYEKEE (reference sequence). The germline V and J ends were trimmed by 4 bases and 8 bases, with 10 bases remaining between them.

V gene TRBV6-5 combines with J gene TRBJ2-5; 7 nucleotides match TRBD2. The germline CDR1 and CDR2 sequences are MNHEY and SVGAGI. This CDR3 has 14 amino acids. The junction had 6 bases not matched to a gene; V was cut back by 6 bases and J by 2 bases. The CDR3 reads CASRFGGGQETQYF. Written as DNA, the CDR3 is TGTGCCAGCAGATTCGGGGGAGGGCAAGAGACCCAGTACTTC.

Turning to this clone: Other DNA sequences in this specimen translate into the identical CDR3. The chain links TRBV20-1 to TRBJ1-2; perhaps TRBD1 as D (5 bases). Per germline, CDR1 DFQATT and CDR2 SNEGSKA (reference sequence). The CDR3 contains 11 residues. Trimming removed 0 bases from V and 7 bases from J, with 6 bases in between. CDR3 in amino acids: CSARDRGGYTF. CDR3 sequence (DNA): TGCAGTGCTAGAGATAGGGGTGGCTACACCTTC.

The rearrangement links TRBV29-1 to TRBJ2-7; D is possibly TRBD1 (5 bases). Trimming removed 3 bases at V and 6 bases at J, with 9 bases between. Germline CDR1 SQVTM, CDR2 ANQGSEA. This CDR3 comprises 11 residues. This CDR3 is CSVDTGSEQYF. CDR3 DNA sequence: TGCAGCGTTGATACAGGTAGCGAGCAGTACTTC.

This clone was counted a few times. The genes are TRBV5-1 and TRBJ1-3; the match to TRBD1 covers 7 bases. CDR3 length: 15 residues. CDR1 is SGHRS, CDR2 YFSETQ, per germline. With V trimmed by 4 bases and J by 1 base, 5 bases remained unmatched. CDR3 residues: CASSRDSMSGNTIYF. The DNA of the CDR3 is TGCGCCAGCAGCAGGGACAGTATGTCTGGAAACACCATATATTTT.

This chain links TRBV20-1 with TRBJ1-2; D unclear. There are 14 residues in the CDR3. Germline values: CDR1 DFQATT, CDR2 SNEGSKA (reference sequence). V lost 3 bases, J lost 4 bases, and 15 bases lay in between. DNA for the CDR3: TGCAGTGCTAGTCTCTTCTCTTCCGGCTATGGCTACACCTTC. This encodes CSASLFSSGYGYTF.

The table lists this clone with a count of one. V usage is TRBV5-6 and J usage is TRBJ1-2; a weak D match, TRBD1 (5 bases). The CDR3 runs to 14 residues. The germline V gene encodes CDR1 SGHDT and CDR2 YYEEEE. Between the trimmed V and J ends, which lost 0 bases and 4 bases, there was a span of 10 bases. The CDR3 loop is CASSLGQRTYGYTF. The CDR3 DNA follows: TGTGCCAGCAGCTTGGGACAGAGGACCTATGGCTACACCTTC. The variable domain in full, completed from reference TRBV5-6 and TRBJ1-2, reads DAGVTQSPTHLIKTRGQQVTLRCSPKSGHDTVSWYQQALGQGPQFIFQYYEEEERQRGNFPDRFSGHQFPNYSSELNVNALLLGDSALYLCASSLGQRTYGYTFGSGTRLTVV.

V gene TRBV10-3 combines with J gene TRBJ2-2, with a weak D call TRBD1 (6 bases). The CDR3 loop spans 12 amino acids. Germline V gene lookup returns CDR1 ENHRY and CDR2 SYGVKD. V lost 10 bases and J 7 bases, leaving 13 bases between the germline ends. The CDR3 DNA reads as TGTGCCACAGGGGAAGGGGGCGGGGAGCTGTTTTTT. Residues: CATGEGGGELFF.

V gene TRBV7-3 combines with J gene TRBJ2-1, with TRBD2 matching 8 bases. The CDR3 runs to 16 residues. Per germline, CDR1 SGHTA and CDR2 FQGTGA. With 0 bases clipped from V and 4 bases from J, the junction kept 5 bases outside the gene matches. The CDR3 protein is CASSLTSGGPYNEQFF. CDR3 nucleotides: TGTGCCAGCAGCTTAACGTCGGGGGGGCCTTACAATGAGCAGTTCTTC.

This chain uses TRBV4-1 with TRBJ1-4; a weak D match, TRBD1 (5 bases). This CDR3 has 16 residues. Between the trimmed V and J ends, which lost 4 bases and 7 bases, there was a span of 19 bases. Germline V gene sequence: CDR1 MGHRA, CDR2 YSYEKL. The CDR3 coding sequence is TGCGCCAGCAGCCGACTAATTTCGGGCGGGGGTGAAAAACTGTTTTTT. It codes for CASSRLISGGGEKLFF.

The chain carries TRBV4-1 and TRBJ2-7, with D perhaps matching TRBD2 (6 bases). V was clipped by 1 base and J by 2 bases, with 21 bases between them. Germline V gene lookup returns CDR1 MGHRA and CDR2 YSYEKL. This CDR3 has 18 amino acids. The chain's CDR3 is CASSQAEGGYFRTYEQYF. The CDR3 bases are TGCGCCAGCAGCCAAGCAGAAGGAGGGTATTTTAGGACCTACGAGCAGTACTTC.

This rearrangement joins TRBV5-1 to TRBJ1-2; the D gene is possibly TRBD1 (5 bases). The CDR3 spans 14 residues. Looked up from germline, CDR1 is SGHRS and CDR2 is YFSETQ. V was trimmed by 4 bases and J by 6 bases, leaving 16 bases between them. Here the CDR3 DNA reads TGCGCCAGCAGCGGAACCGGGACTGAAAATGGCTACACCTTC. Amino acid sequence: CASSGTGTENGYTF.

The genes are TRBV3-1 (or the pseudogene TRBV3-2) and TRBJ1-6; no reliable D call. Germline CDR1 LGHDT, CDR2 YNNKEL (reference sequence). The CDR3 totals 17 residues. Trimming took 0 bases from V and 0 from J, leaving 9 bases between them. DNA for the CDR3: TGTGCCAGCAGCCAAGACAGGTCGAGCTCCTATAATTCACCCCTCCACTTT. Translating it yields CASSQDRSSSYNSPLHF.

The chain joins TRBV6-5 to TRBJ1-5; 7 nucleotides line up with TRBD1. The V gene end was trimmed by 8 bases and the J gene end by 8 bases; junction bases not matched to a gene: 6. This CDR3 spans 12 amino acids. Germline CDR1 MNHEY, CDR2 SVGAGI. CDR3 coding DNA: TGTGCCAGCGCTGGACAGGCAAAGCCCCAGCATTTT. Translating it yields CASAGQAKPQHF.

For the CDR3, the DNA is TGCGCCAGCAGCATATGGACAGAATACAATGAGCAGTTCTTC. Its protein is CASSIWTEYNEQFF. The chain employs TRBV5-1 and TRBJ2-1; possible D gene TRBD1, 6 bases. Trimming cost V 4 bases and J 4 bases, with 12 bases left between them. The CDR3 consists of 14 residues. Germline CDR1 and CDR2: SGHRS and YFSETQ.

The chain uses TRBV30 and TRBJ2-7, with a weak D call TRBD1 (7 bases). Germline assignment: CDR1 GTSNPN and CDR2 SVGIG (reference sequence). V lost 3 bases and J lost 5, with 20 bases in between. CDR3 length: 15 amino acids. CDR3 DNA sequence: TGTGCCTGGAGGGAGTACAGGGGAGGATTGAACGAGCAGTACTTC. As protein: CAWREYRGGLNEQYF.

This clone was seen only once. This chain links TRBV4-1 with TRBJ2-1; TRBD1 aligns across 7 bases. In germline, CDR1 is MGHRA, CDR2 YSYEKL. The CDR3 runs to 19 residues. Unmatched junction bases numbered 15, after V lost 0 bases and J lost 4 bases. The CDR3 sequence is CASSQDSVAGGFYYNEQFF. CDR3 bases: TGCGCCAGCAGCCAAGATAGTGTAGCAGGGGGATTCTATTACAATGAGCAGTTCTTC.

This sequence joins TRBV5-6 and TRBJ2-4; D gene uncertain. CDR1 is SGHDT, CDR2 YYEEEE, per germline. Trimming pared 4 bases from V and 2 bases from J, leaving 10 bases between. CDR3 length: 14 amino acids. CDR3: CASSRLSTKNIQYF. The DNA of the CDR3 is TGTGCCAGCAGCCGTCTGAGCACCAAAAACATTCAGTACTTC.